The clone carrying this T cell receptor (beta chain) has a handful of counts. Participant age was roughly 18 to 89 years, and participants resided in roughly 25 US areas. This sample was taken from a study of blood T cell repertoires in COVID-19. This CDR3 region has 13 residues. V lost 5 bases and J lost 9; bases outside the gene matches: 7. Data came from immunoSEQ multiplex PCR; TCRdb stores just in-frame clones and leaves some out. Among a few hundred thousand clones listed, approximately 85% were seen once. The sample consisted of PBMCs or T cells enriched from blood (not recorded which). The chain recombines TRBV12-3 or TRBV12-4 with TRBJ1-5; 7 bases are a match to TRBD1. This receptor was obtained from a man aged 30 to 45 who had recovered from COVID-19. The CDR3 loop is CASSPRGLGPQHF. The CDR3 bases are TGTGCCAGCAGTCCTAGGGGGCTTGGGCCCCAGCATTTT.